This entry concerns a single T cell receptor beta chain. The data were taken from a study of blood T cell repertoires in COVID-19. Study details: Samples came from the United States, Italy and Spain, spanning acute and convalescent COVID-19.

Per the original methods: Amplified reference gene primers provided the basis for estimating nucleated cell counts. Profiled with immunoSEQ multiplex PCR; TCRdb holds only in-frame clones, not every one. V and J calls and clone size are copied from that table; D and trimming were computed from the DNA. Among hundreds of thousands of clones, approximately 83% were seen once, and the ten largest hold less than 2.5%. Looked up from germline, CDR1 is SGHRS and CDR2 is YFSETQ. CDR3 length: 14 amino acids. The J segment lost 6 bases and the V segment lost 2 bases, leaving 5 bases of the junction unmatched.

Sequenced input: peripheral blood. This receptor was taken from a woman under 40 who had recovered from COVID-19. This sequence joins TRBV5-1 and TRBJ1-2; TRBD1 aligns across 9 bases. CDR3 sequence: CASSFQTGGDGYTF. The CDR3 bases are TGCGCCAGCAGCTTCCAGACAGGGGGGGATGGCTACACCTTC.